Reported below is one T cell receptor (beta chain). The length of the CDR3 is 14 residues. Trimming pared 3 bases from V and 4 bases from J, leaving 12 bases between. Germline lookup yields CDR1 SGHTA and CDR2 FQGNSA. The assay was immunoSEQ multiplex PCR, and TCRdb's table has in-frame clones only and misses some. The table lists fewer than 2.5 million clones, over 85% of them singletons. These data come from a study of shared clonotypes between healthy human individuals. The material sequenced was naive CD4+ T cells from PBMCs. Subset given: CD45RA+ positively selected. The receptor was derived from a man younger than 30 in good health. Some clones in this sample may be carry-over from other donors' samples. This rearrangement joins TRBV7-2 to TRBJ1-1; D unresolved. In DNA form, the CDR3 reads TGTGCCAGCAGCTTCCCTCGCCAAGGCACTGAAGCTTTCTTT. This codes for CASSFPRQGTEAFF.